These 5 T cell receptor beta chains came from one sample sequenced in a study of shared clonotypes between healthy human individuals. The data were produced by immunoSEQ multiplex PCR, yet TCRdb's version contains in-frame clones alone and is incomplete. The profile covers millions of clones, with roughly 94% appearing a single time and around 1.1% taken by the ten largest. Naive CD8 cells comprised CD45RO-negative, CCR7-positively selected cells, excluding terminally differentiated effector memory CD45RA+ cells. Specimen: naive CD8+ T cells sorted from blood. The receptors come from a man between 18 and 35 years old in good health.

The rearrangement uses TRBV10-1 and TRBJ2-7; 13 nucleotides align to TRBD2. Germline V gives CDR1 WNHNN, CDR2 SYGVQD (reference sequence). The CDR3 runs to 15 residues. Trimming took 7 bases from V and 6 from J; bases not matched to a gene: 9. The CDR3 loop reads CASNSGLAGDGEQYF. The CDR3, as DNA: TGCGCCAGCAACTCAGGACTAGCGGGAGACGGCGAGCAGTACTTC.

This chain joins TRBV6-5 and TRBJ1-5; no clear D. V dropped 1 base and J dropped 5 bases, with 3 bases sitting between them. The CDR3 length is 12 residues. Germline lookup yields CDR1 MNHEY and CDR2 SVGAGI. The CDR3 coding sequence is TGTGCCAGCAGTTACTATGATCAGCCCCAGCATTTT. Translated: CASSYYDQPQHF.

V usage is TRBV29-1 and J usage is TRBJ2-5, with D hard to call. Trimming stripped 5 bases from V and 1 base from J, with 8 bases between. The CDR3 is 12 residues long. The germline V gene encodes CDR1 SQVTM and CDR2 ANQGSEA. CDR3 nucleotides: TGCAGCGTTCTCCGGGTCCAAGAGACCCAGTACTTC. This gives the protein CSVLRVQETQYF.

The gene calls are TRBV27 and TRBJ1-2, with D tentatively TRBD1 (5 bases). The germline V gene encodes CDR1 MNHEY and CDR2 SMNVEV (reference sequence). Trimming took 7 bases from V and 4 from J, leaving 22 bases between them. This CDR3 spans 16 amino acids. The CDR3 region is CASTPSAGTLFYGYTF. The CDR3 DNA follows: TGTGCCAGCACCCCTTCGGCAGGGACCCTTTTCTATGGCTACACCTTC.

The chain recombines TRBV6-1 with TRBJ2-6; D gene uncertain. The CDR3 length is 15 residues. Looked up from germline, CDR1 is MNHNS and CDR2 is SASEGT. Trimming removed 3 bases at V and 2 bases at J, with 8 bases between. The chain's CDR3 is CASSDPQTGANVLTF. The CDR3 DNA sequence: TGTGCCAGCAGTGACCCGCAGACTGGGGCCAACGTCCTGACTTTC.